Below, 15 T cell receptor beta chains from the same sample are listed, as sequenced in a study of cytomegalovirus exposure and HLA in healthy donors. PCR was performed using 60 Vbeta and 13 Jbeta primers. TCRdb's copy holds only in-frame clones and misses some; the assay was immunoSEQ multiplex PCR. The sample carries around 130,000 clones, 80% recorded once. Sample: PBMCs. The source of these receptors is a man aged 35 to 55 in good health and CMV-seronegative.

CDR3 residues: CASSFETSGVGAQYF. In DNA form, the CDR3 reads TGTGCCAGCAGCTTCGAGACTAGCGGGGTTGGGGCCCAGTACTTC. The rearrangement uses TRBV7-2 and TRBJ2-5, with 11 positions matching TRBD2. This CDR3 region has 15 residues. The trim removed 3 bases at V and 9 bases at J, leaving 9 bases unmatched. Germline CDR1 and CDR2: SGHTA and FQGNSA.

V and J are TRBV5-1 and TRBJ2-1; 15 bases match TRBD2. Germline CDR1 reads SGHRS; CDR2 reads YFSETQ. The CDR3 spans 15 residues. The V and J ends lost 3 bases and 7 bases, in that order; junction bases with no gene match: 2. The CDR3: CASSSGTSGRNEQFF. The CDR3 DNA reads as TGCGCCAGCAGCTCCGGGACTAGCGGGAGGAATGAGCAGTTCTTC.

This clone occurred a few times. The chain uses TRBV5-1 and TRBJ2-7; D perhaps matches TRBD1 (6 bases). The V gene lost 4 bases and the J gene lost 3 bases, with 14 bases spanning the gap. Germline values: CDR1 SGHRS, CDR2 YFSETQ. The CDR3 has 14 residues. CDR3 sequence (DNA): TGCGCCAGCAGCCCACAGGGTGACGGCTACGAGCAGTACTTC. It yields the protein CASSPQGDGYEQYF.

This clone was recorded a few times. This chain connects TRBV14 to TRBJ2-1; TRBD2 agrees at 10 bases. Germline-derived CDR1 and CDR2 are SGHDN and FVKESK. Germline trimming cut 5 bases from V and 4 bases from J; bases unmatched to any gene: 5. The CDR3 covers 15 residues. The CDR3 protein is CASSRTSGQYNEQFF. Written as DNA, the CDR3 is TGTGCCAGCAGCAGGACTAGCGGACAATACAATGAGCAGTTCTTC.

This chain joins TRBV7-6 and TRBJ2-3; 8 bases agree with TRBD1. The CDR3 has 15 amino acids. V lost 5 bases to trimming and J lost 7 bases; unmatched junction nucleotides: 11. Germline CDR1 and CDR2: SGHVS and FNYEAQ. As DNA, the CDR3 is TGTGCCAGCAGCCAAGGGTCAGGGGGCGTAAATACGCAGTATTTT. Its translation is CASSQGSGGVNTQYF.

This clone was seen once. The chain is built from TRBV6-4 and TRBJ2-1, with 12 bases lining up with TRBD2. Per germline, CDR1 MRHNA and CDR2 SNTAGT. V shed 6 bases, J shed 6 bases, and the junction held 9 bases outside the gene matches. This CDR3 is built from 16 residues. CDR3 coding DNA: TGTGCCAGCAGGTCCGGGACTAGCGGGCGGATCAATGAGCAGTTCTTC. This sequence encodes CASRSGTSGRINEQFF.

This clone was seen once. V is TRBV7-3 and J is TRBJ2-2; D perhaps matches TRBD2 (5 bases). Germline V gives CDR1 SGHTA, CDR2 FQGTGA. With 0 bases removed from V and 6 bases from J, the gap between germline ends came to 5 bases. This CDR3 region has 13 residues. CDR3 in DNA: TGTGCCAGCAGCTTAACTAGCGCCGGGGAGCTGTTTTTT. Translating it yields CASSLTSAGELFF.

As to this clone: Other DNA sequences in the sample encode the same CDR3. CDR3 coding DNA: TGCGCCAGCAGCTTGGCTGGCACAGATACGCAGTATTTT. Amino acids: CASSLAGTDTQYF. The gene calls are TRBV5-1 and TRBJ2-3; D gene uncertain. V lost 0 bases and J 1 base, leaving 3 bases between the germline ends. This CDR3 is built from 13 residues. The germline CDR1 and CDR2 sequences are SGHRS and YFSETQ.

As to this clone: This CDR3 is also generated by other DNA sequences in the sample. V usage is TRBV28 and J usage is TRBJ2-7; tentatively, D is TRBD1 (6 bases). Trimming took off 7 bases at V and 0 bases at J, with 13 bases between the two ends. CDR1 is MDHEN, CDR2 SYDVKM, per germline. The CDR3 runs to 14 residues. The CDR3 nucleotides are TGTGCCAGCACCCCGGGACAAAGCTCCTACGAGCAGTACTTC. As protein: CASTPGQSSYEQYF. Supplemented by reference TRBV28 and TRBJ2-7, the full variable domain reads DVKVTQSSRYLVKRTGEKVFLECVQDMDHENMFWYRQDPGLGLRLIYFSYDVKMKEKGDIPEGYSVSREKKERFSLILESASTNQTSMYLCASTPGQSSYEQYFGPGTRLTVT.

The V gene is TRBV6-1, the J gene TRBJ1-5, with 11 bases aligning to TRBD1. The germline V gene encodes CDR1 MNHNS and CDR2 SASEGT. The CDR3 extends over 15 amino acids. V was clipped by 7 bases and J by 6 bases; unmatched bases: 8. DNA of the CDR3: TGTGCCAGCACCCCAAGGACAGGGGGCTTTCAGCCCCAGCATTTT. Translation gives CASTPRTGGFQPQHF.

J is TRBJ2-1 and V is TRBV6-1; TRBD1 aligns across 8 bases. CDR1 is MNHNS and CDR2 is SASEGT in the germline V gene. J was trimmed by 3 bases and V by 7 bases; bases with no gene match: 8. The CDR3 has 15 residues. CDR3: CASKTDRVGYNEQFF. Here the CDR3 DNA reads TGTGCCAGCAAGACGGACAGGGTAGGCTACAATGAGCAGTTCTTC.

The chain joins TRBV4-1 to TRBJ1-3, with D possibly being TRBD1 (6 bases). Germline CDR1 reads MGHRA; CDR2 reads YSYEKL. V gave up 0 bases and J gave up 1 base, with 13 bases separating them. There are 17 residues in the CDR3. The CDR3 nucleotides read TGCGCCAGCAGCCAAGAACAGGGAAGTCTGTCTGGAAACACCATATATTTT. It codes for CASSQEQGSLSGNTIYF.

The chain employs TRBV5-1 and TRBJ1-2; tentative D call: TRBD1 (5 bases). Trimming pared 5 bases from V and 5 bases from J, leaving 13 bases between. Germline assignment: CDR1 SGHRS and CDR2 YFSETQ. This CDR3 contains 13 residues. The CDR3 DNA reads TGCGCCAGCAGTAGGGAGGGGAGTTATGGCTACACCTTC. Amino acids: CASSREGSYGYTF.

V and J are TRBV5-4 and TRBJ2-3, with a tentative D call TRBD2 (6 bases). The CDR3 contains 14 residues. Germline CDR1 reads SGHNT; CDR2 reads YYREEE (reference sequence). V was pared by 1 base and J by 6 bases, with 12 bases between. The DNA of the CDR3 is TGTGCCAGCAGCTTGTCTACTAGCTCTGATACGCAGTATTTT. Translating gives CASSLSTSSDTQYF.

The chain uses TRBV5-1 and TRBJ2-3; D is unclear. V gave up 4 bases and J gave up 2 bases, with 11 bases separating them. From germline, CDR1 is SGHRS and CDR2 YFSETQ. The CDR3 has 14 amino acids. The CDR3 sequence is CASSIVDFTDTQYF. CDR3 bases: TGCGCCAGCAGCATAGTAGACTTCACAGATACGCAGTATTTT. Based on the CDR3 plus reference TRBV5-1 and TRBJ2-3, the full variable domain is KAGVTQTPRYLIKTRGQQVTLSCSPISGHRSVSWYQQTPGQGLQFLFEYFSETQRNKGNFPGRFSGRQFSNSRSEMNVSTLELGDSALYLCASSIVDFTDTQYFGPGTRLTVL.